This T cell receptor (beta chain) came from a study of OX40 agonist ivuxolimab in advanced cancers. General study results and limits: Clonal expansion from baseline to week 6 occurred in both CD4+ and CD8+ T cells.

The assay was immunoSEQ multiplex PCR, and TCRdb's table has in-frame clones only and misses some. The repertoire has some 67,000 clones, about 91% of them found once; the top ten carry around 0.56%. Worth noting for this clone: As yet, its antigen is unknown.

Per germline, CDR1 MGHRA and CDR2 YSYEKL. The CDR3 is 20 amino acids. V shed 0 bases and J 0 bases; nucleotides not matched to a gene: 9. J is TRBJ2-1 and V is TRBV4-1; 12 bases map to TRBD2. This receptor was obtained from an adult with an advanced solid tumor such as melanoma, head and neck, liver or kidney cancer. Material: CD4+ or CD8+ T cells sorted from blood, obtained in a trial of the OX40 agonist ivuxolimab. The CDR3 DNA reads as TGCGCCAGCAGCCAAGAAGGCGGACTAGCGGGGACAAGCTCCTACAATGAGCAGTTCTTC. Translation: CASSQEGGLAGTSSYNEQFF.